The 24 T cell receptor beta chains below all came from one sample that was sequenced in a study of cytomegalovirus exposure and HLA in healthy donors. This PCR relied on a set of 60 Vbeta primers and 13 Jbeta primers. Sequencing was performed with immunoSEQ multiplex PCR; in TCRdb, only in-frame clones are kept and a portion is missing. The data hold more than 100,000 clones, with around four fifths observed a single time. What was sequenced was PBMCs. The receptor source for this set is a man between 60 and 75 years old in good health and CMV-seropositive.

The genes are TRBV12-5 and TRBJ1-1; D unresolved. The V gene's germline CDR1 is LGHNT and CDR2 FRNRAP. The germline V and J ends were trimmed by 1 base and 4 bases, with 7 bases remaining between them. This CDR3 has 13 amino acids. The CDR3 DNA follows: TGTGCTAGTGGTTTGGAGGAGGCCACTGAAGCTTTCTTT. It translates to CASGLEEATEAFF.

A single count supports this clone. V is TRBV2 and J is TRBJ2-7; the D gene is possibly TRBD2 (6 bases). This CDR3 has 14 residues. V gave up 7 bases and J gave up 6 bases, with 19 bases separating them. The germline CDR1 and CDR2 sequences are SNHLY and FYNNEI. CDR3 bases: TGTGCCAGCAAAATAGGGCTAGCGACGCTCGAGCAGTACTTC. The encoded protein is CASKIGLATLEQYF.

This CDR3 reads CAWNLAGSTDTQYF. For the CDR3, the DNA is TGTGCCTGGAACCTAGCGGGCAGCACAGATACGCAGTATTTT. The rearrangement links TRBV30 to TRBJ2-3, with TRBD2 identical over 8 bases. This CDR3 is 14 amino acids long. V shed 4 bases, J shed 0 bases, and the junction held 3 bases outside the gene matches. The germline CDR1 and CDR2 sequences are GTSNPN and SVGIG (reference sequence).

The chain links TRBV2 to TRBJ1-4; 8 positions match TRBD1. V was clipped by 6 bases and J by 6 bases; unmatched bases: 9. Germline V CDR1 and CDR2: SNHLY, FYNNEI. CDR3 length equals 15 residues. The DNA for the CDR3 is TGTGCCAGCAGGGATGGACAGGGCAGGGATGAAAAACTGTTTTTT. This translates into CASRDGQGRDEKLFF.

This chain joins TRBV19 and TRBJ1-1, with 7 bases that match TRBD1. This CDR3 comprises 12 residues. The trim removed 7 bases at V and 4 bases at J, leaving 3 bases unmatched. Germline CDR1 LNHDA, CDR2 SQIVND (reference sequence). CDR3 coding DNA: TGTGCCAGTAACCGACAGGGCACTGAAGCTTTCTTT. Translating gives CASNRQGTEAFF.

The chain carries TRBV5-1 and TRBJ2-5; weak D call: TRBD1 (6 bases). Germline assignment: CDR1 SGHRS and CDR2 YFSETQ. Trimming left V 5 bases short and J 0 bases short, with 14 bases between. The CDR3 has 15 residues. The chain's CDR3 is CASRELTGYQETQYF. As DNA, the CDR3 is TGCGCCAGCAGAGAATTGACAGGCTACCAAGAGACCCAGTACTTC.

This sequence joins TRBV7-9 and TRBJ2-1; TRBD1 matches at 7 bases. The CDR3 is 15 amino acids. Germline loops: CDR1 SEHNR, CDR2 FQNEAQ (reference sequence). The V gene end was trimmed by 5 bases and the J gene end by 6 bases; junction bases not matched to a gene: 10. The CDR3, as DNA: TGTGCCAGCAGCCCTCCGGGACAGCGTAGCAATGAGCAGTTCTTC. Its translation is CASSPPGQRSNEQFF.

The rearrangement links TRBV6-4 to TRBJ2-7, with D unresolved. The CDR3 loop spans 13 amino acids. Germline assignment: CDR1 MRHNA and CDR2 SNTAGT. Trimming removed 4 bases from V and 1 base from J, with 8 bases in between. In nucleotides, the CDR3 is TGTGCCAGCAGTGGGCCGCAGTCCTACGAGCAGTACTTC. Encoded protein: CASSGPQSYEQYF.

The genes are TRBV27 and TRBJ2-5; 14 nucleotides align to TRBD2. TRBJ2-7 explains the end of the DNA better; the J call may be wrong. The CDR3 is made up of 18 amino acids. Germline-derived CDR1 and CDR2 are MNHEY and SMNVEV (reference sequence). The CDR3 bases are TGTGCCAGCAGCCCAACGGGCCGACTAGCGGGGGGGTCCTACGAGCAGTACTTC. Its translation: CASSPTGRLAGGSYEQYF.

There are a few counts of this clone. The CDR3 region is CASSLALSGVSQETQYF. The DNA for the CDR3 is TGTGCCAGCAGCTTAGCTCTTAGCGGGGTGAGCCAAGAGACCCAGTACTTC. V usage is TRBV7-9 and J usage is TRBJ2-5; TRBD2 agrees at 8 bases. The germline V gene has CDR1 SEHNR and CDR2 FQNEAQ (reference sequence). This CDR3 region has 17 residues. The ends lost 0 bases at V and 1 base at J; junction bases unmatched: 7.

The chain joins TRBV4-2 to TRBJ2-3; 11 nucleotides line up with TRBD2. V was clipped by 3 bases and J by 8 bases; unmatched bases: 13. The CDR3 is made up of 17 amino acids. Germline CDR1 and CDR2: LGHNA and YNFKEQ. The CDR3 sequence: CASSQPLASGGRATQYF. CDR3 DNA: TGTGCCAGCAGCCAGCCCCTTGCTAGCGGGGGGAGGGCTACGCAGTATTTT.

This chain connects TRBV4-1 to TRBJ1-2, with 7 bases that match TRBD1. From germline, CDR1 is MGHRA and CDR2 YSYEKL. V lost 1 base and J lost 2; bases outside the gene matches: 4. There are 15 residues in the CDR3. The CDR3 reads CASSQGGTVNYGYTF. The CDR3 coding sequence is TGCGCCAGCAGCCAAGGAGGGACAGTGAACTATGGCTACACCTTC.

The chain couples TRBV28 to TRBJ1-2, with D possibly being TRBD1 (5 bases). V lost 6 bases and J 3 bases, leaving 23 bases between the germline ends. The CDR3 totals 17 residues. Germline lookup yields CDR1 MDHEN and CDR2 SYDVKM. CDR3 loop: CASRRQTTQDLDYGYTF. CDR3 DNA: TGTGCCAGCAGGCGACAGACCACCCAAGATTTGGACTATGGCTACACCTTC.

The gene calls are TRBV12-5 and TRBJ2-7; tentative D call: TRBD2 (6 bases). The CDR3 has 13 residues. Germline V lookup: CDR1 LGHNT, CDR2 FRNRAP. Trimming took 7 bases from V and 7 from J, leaving 17 bases between them. CDR3 region: CASALTGGEEQYF. The CDR3 DNA reads TGTGCTAGTGCCCTGACTGGCGGGGAAGAGCAGTACTTC.

The chain has TRBV5-4 and TRBJ2-7; D is perhaps TRBD2 (6 bases). This CDR3 is 15 amino acids long. Trimming took off 0 bases at V and 1 base at J, with 11 bases between the two ends. CDR1 is SGHNT and CDR2 is YYREEE in the germline V gene (reference sequence). Written as DNA, the CDR3 is TGTGCCAGCAGCTTGGCCGGTCGGGGGTCCTACGAGCAGTACTTC. It translates to CASSLAGRGSYEQYF.

This chain uses TRBV7-2 with TRBJ2-1, with TRBD1 matching 7 bases. The CDR3 spans 14 residues. Germline values: CDR1 SGHTA, CDR2 FQGNSA. Trimming removed 2 bases from V and 6 bases from J; junction bases left unmatched: 4. CDR3 DNA sequence: TGTGCCAGCAGCTTACTTTACAGGGGCAATGAGCAGTTCTTC. The encoded protein is CASSLLYRGNEQFF. Full variable domain (remainder filled in from reference TRBV7-2 and TRBJ2-1): GAGVSQSPSNKVTEKGKDVELRCDPISGHTALYWYRQSLGQGLEFLIYFQGNSAPDKSGLPSDRFSAERTGGSVSTLTIQRTQQEDSAVYLCASSLLYRGNEQFFGPGTRLTVL.

The chain is built from TRBV7-3 and TRBJ1-1, with D maybe TRBD1 (5 bases). The CDR3 sequence is 17 residues long. The germline V and J ends were trimmed by 3 bases and 1 base, with 18 bases remaining between them. Germline V gene lookup returns CDR1 SGHTA and CDR2 FQGTGA. CDR3 residues: CASSLRKDGGENTEAFF. Here the CDR3 DNA reads TGTGCCAGCAGCTTGCGCAAGGATGGGGGGGAGAACACTGAAGCTTTCTTT.

V is TRBV7-9 and J is TRBJ2-5; D might be TRBD1 (7 bases). The V gene's germline CDR1 is SEHNR and CDR2 FQNEAQ (reference sequence). V was clipped by 8 bases and J by 3 bases, with 10 bases between them. CDR3 length: 12 amino acids. The CDR3 reads CASQGGEETQYF. DNA for the CDR3: TGTGCCAGCCAGGGGGGTGAAGAGACCCAGTACTTC.

The gene calls are TRBV27 and TRBJ2-3, with D possibly being TRBD2 (6 bases). V gave up 2 bases and J gave up 0 bases, with 9 bases separating them. This CDR3 has 15 residues. Germline loops: CDR1 MNHEY, CDR2 SMNVEV (reference sequence). CDR3 loop: CASSLLATSTDTQYF. The CDR3 bases are TGTGCCAGCAGTTTACTAGCGACTAGCACAGATACGCAGTATTTT.

Only one count was recorded for this clone. The genes are TRBV5-1 and TRBJ2-1; D not certain. V shed 2 bases and J shed 0 bases, with 9 bases lying between them. The CDR3 contains 15 residues. Germline V CDR1 and CDR2: SGHRS, YFSETQ. The CDR3, as DNA: TGCGCCAGCAGCTTTGGCGGTAGCTCCTACAATGAGCAGTTCTTC. Translated, it gives CASSFGGSSYNEQFF.

V usage is TRBV18 and J usage is TRBJ1-5; 8 bases are a match to TRBD1. The CDR3 runs 15 residues. The trim removed 4 bases at V and 4 bases at J, leaving 6 bases unmatched. The germline V gene encodes CDR1 KGHSH and CDR2 LQKENI. The CDR3 here is CASSQGQAENQPQHF. CDR3 DNA sequence: TGTGCCAGCTCACAGGGACAGGCCGAGAATCAGCCCCAGCATTTT.

The chain uses TRBV10-3 and TRBJ2-3; D possibly corresponds to TRBD1 (6 bases). Trimming took 0 bases from V and 3 from J, leaving 13 bases between them. Germline CDR1 is ENHRY and CDR2 is SYGVKD. CDR3 length: 16 residues. The CDR3 here is CAISESRDRTTDTQYF. CDR3 nucleotides: TGTGCCATCAGTGAGTCGAGAGACAGGACAACAGATACGCAGTATTTT.

The J gene is TRBJ1-4, the V gene TRBV27, with 9 positions matching TRBD1. The length of the CDR3 is 15 residues. Trimming removed 3 bases from V and 8 bases from J; junction bases left unmatched: 7. Looked up from germline, CDR1 is MNHEY and CDR2 is SMNVEV (reference sequence). In DNA, the CDR3 is TGTGCCAGCAGTTTGTGGGGGACAGGGCGCGAAAAACTGTTTTTT. Amino acid sequence: CASSLWGTGREKLFF.

The chain employs TRBV10-3 and TRBJ1-1, with D possibly being TRBD1 (5 bases). The V and J ends lost 4 bases and 1 base respectively, with 7 bases between them. The germline gives CDR1 ENHRY, CDR2 SYGVKD. The CDR3 covers 13 residues. CDR3 nucleotides: TGTGCCATCAGTGTGACAGAGAACACTGAAGCTTTCTTT. The encoded protein is CAISVTENTEAFF.